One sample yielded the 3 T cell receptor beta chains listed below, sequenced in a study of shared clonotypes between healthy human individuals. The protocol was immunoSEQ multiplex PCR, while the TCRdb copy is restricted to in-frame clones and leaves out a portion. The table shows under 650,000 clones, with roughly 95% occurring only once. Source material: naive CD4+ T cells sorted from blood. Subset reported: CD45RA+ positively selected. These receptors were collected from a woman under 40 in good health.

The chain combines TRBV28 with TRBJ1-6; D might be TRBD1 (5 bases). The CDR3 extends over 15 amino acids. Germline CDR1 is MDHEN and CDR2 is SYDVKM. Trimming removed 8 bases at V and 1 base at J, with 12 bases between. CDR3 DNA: TGTGCCAGCTTGCCGGACATTTCCTATAATTCACCCCTCCACTTT. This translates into CASLPDISYNSPLHF.

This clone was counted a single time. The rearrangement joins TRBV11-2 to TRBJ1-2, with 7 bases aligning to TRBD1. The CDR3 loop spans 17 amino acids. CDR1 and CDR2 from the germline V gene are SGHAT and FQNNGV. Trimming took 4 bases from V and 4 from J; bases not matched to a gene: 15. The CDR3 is CASSSLKRKGASYGYTF. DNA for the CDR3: TGTGCCAGCAGCTCTCTTAAAAGGAAGGGGGCTAGCTATGGCTACACCTTC.

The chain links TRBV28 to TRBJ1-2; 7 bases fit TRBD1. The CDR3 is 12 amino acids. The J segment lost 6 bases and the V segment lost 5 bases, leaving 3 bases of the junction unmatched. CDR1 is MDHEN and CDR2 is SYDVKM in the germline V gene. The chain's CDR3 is CASSATGDGYTF. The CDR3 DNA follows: TGTGCCAGCAGTGCAACAGGGGATGGCTACACCTTC.